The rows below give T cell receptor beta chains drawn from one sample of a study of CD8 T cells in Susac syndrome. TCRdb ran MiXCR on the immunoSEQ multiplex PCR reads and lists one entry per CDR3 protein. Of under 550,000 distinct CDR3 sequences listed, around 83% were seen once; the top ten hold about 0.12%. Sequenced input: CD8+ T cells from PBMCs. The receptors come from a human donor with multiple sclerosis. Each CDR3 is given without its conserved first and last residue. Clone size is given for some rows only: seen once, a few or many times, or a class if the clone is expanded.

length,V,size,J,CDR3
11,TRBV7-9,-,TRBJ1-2,ASGSYRDYGYT
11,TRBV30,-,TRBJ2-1,AWTASEYNGQF
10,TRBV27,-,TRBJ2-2,ASSLWTGELF
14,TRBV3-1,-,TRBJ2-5,ASSQESPSGEETQY
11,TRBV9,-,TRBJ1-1,ASSPSGDTEAF
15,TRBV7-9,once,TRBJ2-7,ASSLATSGRRPYEQY
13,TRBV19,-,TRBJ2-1,ASTPGASSYNEQF
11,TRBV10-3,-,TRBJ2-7,AIHQGGMREQY
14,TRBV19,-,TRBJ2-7,ASSIGWTGYSYEQY
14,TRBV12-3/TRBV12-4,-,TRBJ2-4,ASSLAGQGDYNIQY
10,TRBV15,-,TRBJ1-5,ATSSENQPQH
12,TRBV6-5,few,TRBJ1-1,ASSYSTVNTEAF
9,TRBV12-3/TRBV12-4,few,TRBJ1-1,ASEGGTEAF
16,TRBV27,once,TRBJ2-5,ASSFWSPATPREETQY
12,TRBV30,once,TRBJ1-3,AWGQGNSGNTIY
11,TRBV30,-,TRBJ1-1,ATRTGQNTEAF
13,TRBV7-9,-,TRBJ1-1,ASSLAGRTNTEAF
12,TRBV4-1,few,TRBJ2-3,ASTRDRGTDTQY
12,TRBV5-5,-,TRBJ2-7,ASSLGTVDYEQY
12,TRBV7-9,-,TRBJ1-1,ASSLWGTSTEAF
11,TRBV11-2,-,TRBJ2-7,ASSSLLVPEQY
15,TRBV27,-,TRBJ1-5,ASSLTGSAYSNQPQH
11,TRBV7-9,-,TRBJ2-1,ASSPRTQDEQF
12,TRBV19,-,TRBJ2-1,ASSIGVPGDEQF
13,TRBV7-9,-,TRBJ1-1,ASSLDTAMNTEAF
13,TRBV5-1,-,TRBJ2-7,ASSFFGTGVYEQY
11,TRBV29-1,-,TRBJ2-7,SVDAGGEYEQY